This T cell receptor (beta chain) was captured in a study of blood T cells in healthy people across ages. Background on the study: Per every two T cells, about one barcoded beta molecule was captured by template switching.

It was with a sample-barcoded 5' primer and a J-beta primer mix that a second PCR of roughly 7 to 12 cycles was run. TCRdb independently ran MiXCR on the 5' RACE reads; one entry per CDR3 protein. In the table there are 1.5 million to 1.9 million distinct CDR3 sequences, roughly 43% of which are singletons. After removal of 0 bases from V and 4 bases from J, the junction contained 5 bases not matched to a gene. The CDR3 sequence is 15 residues long. Germline V gene data show CDR1 as MNHEY and CDR2 as SMNVEV (reference sequence). This clonotype has just a few counts. The rearrangement uses TRBV27 and TRBJ2-7; 8 bases line up with TRBD2. Sequencing was performed on blood. This sequence was found in a young woman in good health. The CDR3 sequence is CASSLSAGVVYEQYF. CDR3 sequence (DNA): TGTGCCAGCAGTTTATCAGCGGGGGTAGTGTACGAGCAGTACTTC.